Shown below are 6 T cell receptor beta chains from a single sample sequenced in a study of blood T cell repertoires in COVID-19. The assay was immunoSEQ multiplex PCR, and TCRdb's table has in-frame clones only and misses some. The sample lists roughly 100,000 clones, around 86% occurring once. Sequencing input: peripheral blood. The receptors stem from a man in his fifties or sixties with acute or convalescent COVID-19.

The V gene is TRBV28, the J gene TRBJ2-7; perhaps TRBD2 as D (6 bases). The CDR3 is 14 residues long. Trimming took off 3 bases at V and 1 base at J, with 10 bases between the two ends. Germline V CDR1 and CDR2: MDHEN, SYDVKM. This CDR3 is CASSFRGGSYEQYF. DNA of the CDR3: TGTGCCAGCAGTTTTCGTGGGGGGTCCTACGAGCAGTACTTC.

This chain links TRBV24-1 with TRBJ2-2; 12 nucleotides match TRBD2. Germline values: CDR1 KGHDR, CDR2 SFDVKD. V trimming: 7 bases; J trimming: 8 bases; junction bases outside the gene matches: 7. CDR3 length: 15 amino acids. CDR3 sequence reads: CATSPLAGGTGELFF. CDR3 DNA sequence: TGTGCCACCAGCCCCCTAGCGGGAGGGACAGGGGAGCTGTTTTTT.

This clone appeared a few times. The V call is TRBV24-1, the J call TRBJ1-5; D ambiguous. V lost 5 bases and J 7 bases, leaving 14 bases between the germline ends. The CDR3 is 14 amino acids. Germline-derived CDR1 and CDR2 are KGHDR and SFDVKD. CDR3 bases: TGTGCCACCAGTGGTCGAGAGCCCTCCCAGCCCCAGCATTTT. This codes for CATSGREPSQPQHF.

This chain uses TRBV11-3 with TRBJ2-3; the match to TRBD2 covers 10 bases. J was trimmed by 1 base and V by 8 bases; bases with no gene match: 3. The CDR3 is 14 residues long. Germline lookup yields CDR1 SGHNT and CDR2 YENEEA. CDR3 region: CASVLAGCTDTQYF. Written as DNA, the CDR3 is TGTGCCAGCGTACTAGCGGGGTGCACAGATACGCAGTATTTT.

This chain connects TRBV7-2 to TRBJ2-3, with 7 nucleotides matching TRBD1. The CDR3 loop spans 15 amino acids. The V gene end was trimmed by 3 bases and the J gene end by 5 bases; junction bases not matched to a gene: 8. Germline loops: CDR1 SGHTA, CDR2 FQGNSA. DNA of the CDR3: TGTGCCAGCAGCTTCTCACAGGGGCTTGGAGATACGCAGTATTTT. Its translation is CASSFSQGLGDTQYF.

The chain has TRBV2 and TRBJ1-2, with TRBD1 matching over 12 bases. The germline CDR1 and CDR2 sequences are SNHLY and FYNNEI. J was trimmed by 6 bases and V by 4 bases; bases with no gene match: 6. This CDR3 has 15 residues. The CDR3 reads CASSVPGQGADGYTF. CDR3 bases: TGTGCCAGCAGTGTGCCGGGACAGGGGGCGGATGGCTACACCTTC.